Below are 20 T cell receptor beta chains sequenced from a single sample in a study of CD8 T cells in ankylosing spondylitis. No cognate antigen is known for these TCRs. One entry per CDR3 protein results from TCRdb running MiXCR on the 5' RACE reads. This table has more than 250,000 distinct CDR3 sequences, approximately 8% appearing once. Study-wide results and caveats: What appeared characteristic of ankylosing spondylitis blood was a TCR beta motif of 7 or 8 highly homologous variants.

The material sequenced was blood, either unsorted or a sorted T cell fraction (not recorded which). All receptors derive from a male donor with ankylosing spondylitis.

This clonotype was seen only a few times. The V and J genes are TRBV5-6 and TRBJ2-7; D not certain. Trimming left V 4 bases short and J 4 bases short, with 12 bases between. Germline assignment: CDR1 SGHDT and CDR2 YYEEEE. This CDR3 has 13 amino acids. This CDR3 reads CASSSDKPYEQYF. CDR3 in DNA: TGTGCCAGCAGCAGTGACAAGCCATACGAGCAGTACTTC.

This chain connects TRBV5-1 to TRBJ2-1; D remains unclear. V lost 4 bases and J 2 bases, leaving 16 bases between the germline ends. Germline V CDR1 and CDR2: SGHRS, YFSETQ. CDR3 length: 16 residues. The CDR3 loop is CASSPRTSPTYNEQFF. As DNA, the CDR3 is TGCGCCAGCAGCCCTAGGACCTCTCCGACCTACAATGAGCAGTTCTTC.

This clonotype was seen a handful of times. The J gene is TRBJ1-1, the V gene TRBV4-2, with TRBD1 matching 7 bases. Germline CDR1 is LGHNA and CDR2 is YNFKEQ. V dropped 4 bases and J dropped 3; count of bases not matched to a gene: 17. The CDR3 is made up of 18 amino acids. The CDR3 DNA is TGTGCCAGCAGCCTTTCTCGAGTTGACAGGGTGGAGGACACTGAAGCTTTCTTT. Translated, it gives CASSLSRVDRVEDTEAFF.

This clonotype has just a few counts. V is TRBV3-1 and J is TRBJ2-7; TRBD2 aligns across 10 bases. CDR3 length equals 15 residues. The V gene end was trimmed by 1 base and the J gene end by 4 bases; junction bases not matched to a gene: 4. Germline V gene lookup returns CDR1 LGHDT and CDR2 YNNKEL (reference sequence). CDR3 loop: CASSQVGLAEYEQYF. In DNA, the CDR3 is TGTGCCAGCAGCCAAGTTGGACTAGCGGAGTACGAGCAGTACTTC.

This clonotype was counted at least ten times. The chain recombines TRBV7-2 with TRBJ2-7, with a tentative D call TRBD2 (5 bases). Germline lookup yields CDR1 SGHTA and CDR2 FQGNSA. V was shortened by 1 base and J by 10 bases, with 14 bases between the two germline ends. The CDR3 sequence is 13 residues long. CDR3 sequence: CASSLGRAEIQYF. The CDR3 DNA is TGTGCCAGCAGCTTAGGACGAGCGGAGATCCAGTACTTC. The variable domain in full, completed from reference TRBV7-2 and TRBJ2-7, reads GAGVSQSPSNKVTEKGKDVELRCDPISGHTALYWYRQSLGQGLEFLIYFQGNSAPDKSGLPSDRFSAERTGGSVSTLTIQRTQQEDSAVYLCASSLGRAEIQYFGPGTRLTVT.

This clonotype showed up just a few times. This chain connects TRBV4-1 to TRBJ2-1, with TRBD2 identical over 7 bases. Germline CDR1 MGHRA, CDR2 YSYEKL. The V and J ends lost 4 bases and 6 bases, in that order; junction bases with no gene match: 9. This CDR3 is built from 15 residues. The CDR3 sequence is CASSPVLGGTNEQFF. For the CDR3, the DNA is TGCGCCAGCAGCCCAGTATTGGGGGGGACCAATGAGCAGTTCTTC.

Many counts were recorded for this clonotype. This chain joins TRBV10-3 and TRBJ2-2; 14 nucleotides line up with TRBD2. After removal of 6 bases from V and 5 bases from J, the junction contained 2 bases not matched to a gene. Germline CDR1 ENHRY, CDR2 SYGVKD. CDR3 size: 15 residues. CDR3 nucleotide sequence: TGTGCCATCAGAGGGACTAGCGGGAGTACCGGGGAGCTGTTTTTT. Its translation is CAIRGTSGSTGELFF.

This clonotype was observed a handful of times. This chain joins TRBV29-1 and TRBJ1-1; D is unresolved. The CDR3 covers 11 residues. V lost 7 bases and J lost 8, with 14 bases in between. CDR1 is SQVTM and CDR2 is ANQGSEA in the germline V gene. The CDR3 DNA follows: TGCAGCGCCCTTGGTATAAGGGAAGCTTTCTTT. Amino acids: CSALGIREAFF.

This clonotype was detected only a few times. V usage is TRBV4-2 and J usage is TRBJ2-1; no firm D call. Germline V gene sequence: CDR1 LGHNA, CDR2 YNFKEQ. The CDR3 has 14 amino acids. V was pared by 0 bases and J by 3 bases, with 6 bases between. CDR3 region: CASSQDRNYNEQFF. CDR3 DNA sequence: TGTGCCAGCAGCCAAGACCGGAACTACAATGAGCAGTTCTTC.

The CDR3 loop is CASSSQLWEQYF. The CDR3 DNA sequence: TGTGCCAGCAGTTCGCAGTTGTGGGAGCAGTACTTC. The chain couples TRBV28 to TRBJ2-7; D gene ambiguous. The V end lost 4 bases, the J end lost 7 bases, and 11 bases lay between the germline ends. Germline V lookup: CDR1 MDHEN, CDR2 SYDVKM. CDR3 length: 12 residues.

V and J are TRBV11-2 and TRBJ2-1; D is uncertain. Trimming pared 1 base from V and 3 bases from J, leaving 7 bases between. This CDR3 spans 14 amino acids. Germline loops: CDR1 SGHAT, CDR2 FQNNGV. CDR3 residues: CASSLGGNYNEQFF. In nucleotides, the CDR3 is TGTGCCAGCAGCTTAGGCGGAAACTACAATGAGCAGTTCTTC. The variable domain in full, completed from reference TRBV11-2 and TRBJ2-1, reads EAGVAQSPRYKIIEKRQSVAFWCNPISGHATLYWYQQILGQGPKLLIQFQNNGVVDDSQLPKDRFSAERLKGVDSTLKIQPAKLEDSAVYLCASSLGGNYNEQFFGPGTRLTVL.

This clonotype was detected only a few times. This chain joins TRBV5-8 and TRBJ1-4; a possible D gene is TRBD1 (5 bases). The CDR3 spans 15 residues. Trimming took 4 bases from V and 8 from J, leaving 18 bases between them. Germline CDR1 is SGHTS and CDR2 is YDEGEE. The DNA for the CDR3 is TGTGCCAGCAGCCTAGGGGCAGGGATTCAAGAAAAACTGTTTTTT. Protein: CASSLGAGIQEKLFF.

This clonotype was counted at least ten times. The rearrangement links TRBV27 to TRBJ2-2; 7 bases agree with TRBD1. This CDR3 has 16 amino acids. Germline-derived CDR1 and CDR2 are MNHEY and SMNVEV (reference sequence). Trimming at V came to 5 bases and at J to 1 base, leaving 7 bases not matched to a gene. The CDR3 DNA reads as TGTGCCAGCAGTAAGTCACAGGGGCGGAACACCGGGGAGCTGTTTTTT. Its protein product is CASSKSQGRNTGELFF.

This chain connects TRBV3-1 to TRBJ2-7; D is undetermined. CDR1 and CDR2 (germline): LGHDT, YNNKEL (reference sequence). The germline V and J ends were trimmed by 1 base and 3 bases, with 10 bases remaining between them. The CDR3 length is 14 residues. The CDR3 loop is CASSQGRPGYEQYF. CDR3 bases: TGTGCCAGCAGCCAAGGAAGGCCGGGCTACGAGCAGTACTTC.

This rearrangement joins TRBV20-1 to TRBJ2-2, with TRBD2 identical over 9 bases. V dropped 5 bases and J dropped 1; count of bases not matched to a gene: 2. The CDR3 has 14 amino acids. Looked up from germline, CDR1 is DFQATT and CDR2 is SNEGSKA (reference sequence). The CDR3 nucleotides read TGCAGTGCTGGTAGCGGGAGGAACACCGGGGAGCTGTTTTTT. Translated, it gives CSAGSGRNTGELFF.

This clonotype was detected only a few times. The genes are TRBV5-1 and TRBJ2-1; a weak D match, TRBD2 (5 bases). This CDR3 comprises 15 residues. CDR1 SGHRS and CDR2 YFSETQ come from the germline V gene. Trimming left V 1 base short and J 9 bases short, with 17 bases between. The DNA of the CDR3 is TGCGCCAGCAGCTTGAGCGTATCTTGGGAGACTGAGCAGTTCTTC. Its translation is CASSLSVSWETEQFF.

V and J are TRBV29-1 and TRBJ2-2; D is ambiguous. The germline V gene encodes CDR1 SQVTM and CDR2 ANQGSEA. The CDR3 spans 12 residues. Trimming stripped 8 bases from V and 8 bases from J, with 15 bases between. The CDR3 DNA is TGCAGCACGTGGACGGTAACTGGGGAGCTGTTTTTT. Amino acid sequence: CSTWTVTGELFF.

This rearrangement joins TRBV5-1 to TRBJ2-1; the match to TRBD1 covers 9 bases. The germline V gene has CDR1 SGHRS and CDR2 YFSETQ. This CDR3 contains 15 residues. The V and J ends lost 2 bases and 6 bases, in that order; junction bases with no gene match: 6. This CDR3 reads CASSFAGTGPNEQFF. The CDR3 DNA follows: TGCGCCAGCAGCTTCGCCGGGACAGGGCCCAATGAGCAGTTCTTC.

The V gene is TRBV29-1, the J gene TRBJ1-1; D perhaps matches TRBD1 (5 bases). Germline V lookup: CDR1 SQVTM, CDR2 ANQGSEA. V lost 5 bases and J lost 1, with 11 bases in between. This CDR3 is 13 amino acids long. CDR3 protein: CSVHRTPNTEAFF. The DNA of the CDR3 is TGCAGCGTTCACCGGACACCGAACACTGAAGCTTTCTTT.

This clonotype was counted at least ten times. V and J are TRBV7-2 and TRBJ2-7, with D perhaps TRBD1 or TRBD2 (5 bases each). Trimming took 3 bases from V and 0 from J, leaving 15 bases between them. Per germline, CDR1 SGHTA and CDR2 FQGNSA. There are 16 residues in the CDR3. Here the CDR3 DNA reads TGTGCCAGCAGCTTGGGGACGGTTTTAAGCTCCTACGAGCAGTACTTC. This translates into CASSLGTVLSSYEQYF.